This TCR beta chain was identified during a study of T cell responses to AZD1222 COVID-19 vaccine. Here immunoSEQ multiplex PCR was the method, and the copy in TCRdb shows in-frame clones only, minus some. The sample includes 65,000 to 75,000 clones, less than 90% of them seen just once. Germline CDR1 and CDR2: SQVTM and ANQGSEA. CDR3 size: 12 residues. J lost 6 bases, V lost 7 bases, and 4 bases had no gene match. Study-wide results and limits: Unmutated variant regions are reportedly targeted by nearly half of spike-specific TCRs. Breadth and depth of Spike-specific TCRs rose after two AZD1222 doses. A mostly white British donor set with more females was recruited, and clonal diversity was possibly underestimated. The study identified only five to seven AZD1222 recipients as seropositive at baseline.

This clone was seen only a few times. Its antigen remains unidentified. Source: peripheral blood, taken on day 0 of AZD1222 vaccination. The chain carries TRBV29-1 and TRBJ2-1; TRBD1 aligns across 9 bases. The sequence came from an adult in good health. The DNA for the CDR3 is TGCAGCGCCGGGACAGGGACCAATGAGCAGTTCTTC. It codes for CSAGTGTNEQFF.